The following is a TCR beta chain sequence with its context. The antigen remains unidentified. These data come from a study of vaccination and CD4 T cells after COVID-19. About the study: Post-COVID sampling occurred a median approximately 99 days after diagnosis (range 35 to 161).

The germline V gene has CDR1 MGHRA and CDR2 YSYEKL. V was shortened by 1 base and J by 2 bases, with 12 bases between the two germline ends. The length of the CDR3 is 15 residues. Sequencing of DNA taken from cultured CD4+ T cells relied on the Oncomine TCR Beta short-read assay. Each CDR3 protein gets one entry after TCRdb re-called the PCR reads with MiXCR. The table shows about 2,600 distinct CDR3 sequences, with nearly 35% occurring only once. The treatment here: roughly ten-day PBMC culture with coronavirus spike peptide pools or control peptides (ViraFEST assay). The chain couples TRBV4-1 to TRBJ2-7, with D possibly being TRBD1 (5 bases). This TCR derives from a human donor who had recovered from COVID-19. Sequenced material: CD4+ T cells from blood, cultured in vitro. Here the CDR3 reads CASSQVLQVAYEQYF. In DNA form, the CDR3 reads TGCGCCAGCAGCCAAGTCTTACAGGTTGCCTACGAGCAGTACTTC.